This TCR beta chain emerged from a study of shared clonotypes between healthy human individuals. As for the study in general: Contributing individuals were two females and three males aged 18 to 49. CD4 naive and memory got three plates each, CD8 naive two, CD8 memory one.

Trimming removed 5 bases from V and 8 bases from J; junction bases left unmatched: 5. The germline CDR1 and CDR2 sequences are SNHLY and FYNNEI. The length of the CDR3 is 13 residues. TCRdb's table, derived via immunoSEQ multiplex PCR, lists solely in-frame clones and lacks some. The table lists 2 million to 2.5 million clones, 90% to 97% of them singletons, with around 0.13% in the top ten. Material: naive CD4+ T cells sorted from blood. This sample's subset: CD45RA+ positively selected. This sequence joins TRBV2 and TRBJ2-1, with 8 bases that match TRBD1. This clonotype was sampled from a man aged 18-30 years in good health. CDR3 nucleotide sequence: TGTGCCAGCAGTAAAGGACAGGGCTATGAGCAGTTCTTC. This encodes CASSKGQGYEQFF. The full variable domain, in which reference TRBV2 and TRBJ2-1 provide the parts outside the CDR3, is EPEVTQTPSHQVTQMGQEVILRCVPISNHLYFYWYRQILGQKVEFLVSFYNNEISEKSEIFDDQFSVERPDGSNFTLKIRSTKLEDSAMYFCASSKGQGYEQFFGPGTRLTVL.